This TCR beta chain originates from a study of cytomegalovirus exposure and HLA in healthy donors. Study conclusions and caveats: Most TCR sequences were uncommon, yet certain public TCRs appeared in many donors. Reported results showed that the classifier diagnosed cytomegalovirus status with high specificity and sensitivity. The CMV antigen specificity of a few CMV-associated chains was confirmed through in vitro analysis. Researchers catalogued 150 or so TCR beta chains as cytomegalovirus-associated.

TCRdb's copy holds only in-frame clones and misses some; the assay was immunoSEQ multiplex PCR. The data hold roughly 84,000 clones, with approximately 91% observed a single time. CDR1 DFQATT and CDR2 SNEGSKA come from the germline V gene (reference sequence). Trimming left V 5 bases short and J 9 bases short, with 11 bases between. The length of the CDR3 is 11 residues. To note about this clone: Antigen: not known.

The sequence came from a man under 40 in good health and CMV-seronegative. The chain employs TRBV20-1 and TRBJ2-1, with a tentative D call TRBD2 (5 bases). The specimen was PBMCs. The CDR3 DNA sequence: TGCAGTGCTCCAGGAGGAAGTGAGCAGTTCTTC. It encodes CSAPGGSEQFF.